What follows are 25 T cell receptor beta chains derived from one specimen sequenced in a study of T-cell memory formation after mild COVID-19. TCRdb processed the 5' RACE reads anew with MiXCR; each CDR3 protein has one entry. The sample lists 550,000 to 700,000 distinct CDR3 sequences, roughly 17% occurring once. Sequenced material: PBMCs or a T cell subset sorted from them (not recorded which). These receptors all come from an adult woman who had mild COVID-19 (a few samples of this study predate the infection). Cell type and time point are not known.

This clonotype has a handful of counts. This chain links TRBV18 with TRBJ2-7; unclear D gene. There are 13 residues in the CDR3. The germline CDR1 and CDR2 sequences are KGHSH and LQKENI. Deletions cut 5 bases from V and 3 bases from J, with 11 bases between. The CDR3 DNA reads as TGTGCCAGCTCAACCCCGAACCTCTACGAGCAGTACTTC. This sequence encodes CASSTPNLYEQYF.

The J gene is TRBJ1-1, the V gene TRBV12-3 or TRBV12-4; unclear D gene. This CDR3 spans 16 amino acids. Trimming stripped 6 bases from V and 1 base from J, with 18 bases between. The CDR3 DNA reads as TGTGCCAGCAGAATTCGGGCTGGCAGGAAGAACACTGAAGCTTTCTTT. It is translated as CASRIRAGRKNTEAFF.

This clonotype was seen ten or more times. The V gene is TRBV5-1, the J gene TRBJ2-3; D may correspond to TRBD1 or TRBD2 (6 bases each). Trimming removed 4 bases at V and 0 bases at J, with 15 bases between. The CDR3 spans 16 residues. Germline V gene lookup returns CDR1 SGHRS and CDR2 YFSETQ. CDR3 amino acids: CASSPKGGSSTDTQYF. DNA of the CDR3: TGCGCCAGCAGCCCTAAGGGGGGCTCAAGCACAGATACGCAGTATTTT.

The J gene is TRBJ2-1, the V gene TRBV24-1; 8 bases match TRBD2. The CDR3 consists of 15 residues. The junction had 14 bases not matched to a gene; V was cut back by 7 bases and J by 10 bases. Per germline, CDR1 KGHDR and CDR2 SFDVKD. Written as DNA, the CDR3 is TGTGCCACCAGAAGAACCGGGACCGCGGGAGGCGAGCAGTTCTTC. Translation: CATRRTGTAGGEQFF.

This clonotype has only a few counts. The chain combines TRBV7-2 with TRBJ1-4; 10 positions match TRBD1. The CDR3 covers 15 residues. V shed 2 bases, J shed 7 bases, and the junction held 4 bases outside the gene matches. Germline CDR1 is SGHTA and CDR2 is FQGNSA. DNA for the CDR3: TGTGCCAGCAGCTTAAGCTGGACAGGGGGTGAAAAACTGTTTTTT. Its protein product is CASSLSWTGGEKLFF.

This clonotype was observed a few times. The chain employs TRBV5-1 and TRBJ1-2, with D possibly matching TRBD1 (5 bases). Trimming took off 6 bases at V and 3 bases at J, with 12 bases between the two ends. The CDR3 covers 13 residues. The germline V gene has CDR1 SGHRS and CDR2 YFSETQ. The CDR3 here is CASTGTDYYGYTF. Here the CDR3 DNA reads TGCGCCAGCACCGGGACGGATTACTATGGCTACACCTTC. The variable domain in full, completed from reference TRBV5-1 and TRBJ1-2, reads KAGVTQTPRYLIKTRGQQVTLSCSPISGHRSVSWYQQTPGQGLQFLFEYFSETQRNKGNFPGRFSGRQFSNSRSEMNVSTLELGDSALYLCASTGTDYYGYTFGSGTRLTVV.

This chain links TRBV9 with TRBJ2-3; 7 nucleotides match TRBD2. V dropped 5 bases and J dropped 3; count of bases not matched to a gene: 6. Germline-derived CDR1 and CDR2 are SGDLS and YYNGEE. The CDR3 is 14 amino acids. In nucleotides, the CDR3 is TGTGCCAGCAGAAGTGGGGGGGGTACAGATACGCAGTATTTT. Amino acid sequence: CASRSGGGTDTQYF.

The V call is TRBV29-1, the J call TRBJ2-7; 11 nucleotides agree with TRBD2. Per germline, CDR1 SQVTM and CDR2 ANQGSEA. The ends lost 6 bases at V and 3 bases at J; junction bases unmatched: 13. This CDR3 spans 16 amino acids. The CDR3 loop reads CSVGKRPGTSGYEQYF. The CDR3 bases are TGCAGCGTCGGAAAAAGACCCGGGACTAGCGGCTACGAGCAGTACTTC.

This sequence joins TRBV21-1 and TRBJ2-1; the table's D call of TRBD1 was not tested on the DNA. TRBV21-1 counts as a pseudogene. This CDR3 comprises 17 residues. The CDR3 nucleotides are TGTGCCAGCAGCAAGCCGTCTCTCGGACAGGGGAGCAATGAGCAGTTCTTC. This sequence encodes CASSKPSLGQGSNEQFF.

This clonotype occurred a few times. The rearrangement joins TRBV6-5 to TRBJ1-2, with D unresolved. Germline lookup yields CDR1 MNHEY and CDR2 SVGAGI. The CDR3 consists of 15 residues. Trimming removed 2 bases at V and 0 bases at J, with 10 bases between. The CDR3 DNA reads as TGTGCCAGCAGTTACGATCGACACTCTAACTATGGCTACACCTTC. Protein: CASSYDRHSNYGYTF.

The chain links TRBV5-1 to TRBJ2-6; a possible D gene is TRBD2 (6 bases). Per the germline V gene, CDR1 is SGHRS and CDR2 is YFSETQ. V gave up 4 bases and J gave up 0 bases, with 17 bases separating them. The CDR3 contains 18 residues. This CDR3 reads CASSPWRGEDSGANVLTF. In DNA, the CDR3 is TGCGCCAGCAGCCCCTGGAGGGGAGAGGACTCTGGGGCCAACGTCCTGACTTTC.

For the CDR3, the DNA is TGCAGCGGGGTAGGAGGCTCCTACAATGAGCAGTTCTTC. Its protein product is CSGVGGSYNEQFF. This chain links TRBV29-1 with TRBJ2-1, with D possibly TRBD2 on 5 matching bases. CDR3 size: 13 residues. V lost 7 bases, J lost 0 bases, and 10 bases lay in between. Germline V gene data show CDR1 as SQVTM and CDR2 as ANQGSEA.

V gene TRBV14 combines with J gene TRBJ2-5; D unclear. The CDR3 spans 12 residues. Per germline, CDR1 SGHDN and CDR2 FVKESK. V was clipped by 3 bases and J by 4 bases, with 6 bases between them. CDR3 sequence: CASSHTRETQYF. The CDR3 DNA reads as TGTGCCAGCAGCCATACCAGAGAGACCCAGTACTTC. The entire variable domain, with the rest obtained from reference TRBV14 and TRBJ2-5, is as follows: EAGVTQFPSHSVIEKGQTVTLRCDPISGHDNLYWYRRVMGKEIKFLLHFVKESKQDESGMPNNRFLAERTGGTYSTLKVQPAELEDSGVYFCASSHTRETQYFGPGTRLLVL.

DNA for the CDR3: TGTGCCAGCAGTTACCGCGGACATCACTACGAGCAGTACTTC. Protein product: CASSYRGHHYEQYF. V and J are TRBV6-5 and TRBJ2-7; a possible D gene is TRBD1 (5 bases). The V gene lost 2 bases and the J gene lost 3 bases, with 11 bases spanning the gap. The germline V gene encodes CDR1 MNHEY and CDR2 SVGAGI. This CDR3 has 14 residues.

A few counts support this clonotype. The chain is built from TRBV7-9 and TRBJ2-5; unclear D gene. The CDR3 has 13 amino acids. CDR1 is SEHNR and CDR2 is FQNEAQ in the germline V gene (reference sequence). The V end was cut by 5 bases, the J end by 5 bases, with 12 bases between. This CDR3 reads CASSTGVAETQYF. The CDR3 nucleotides are TGTGCCAGCAGCACTGGGGTAGCCGAGACCCAGTACTTC.

This clonotype was detected only a few times. The V call is TRBV7-9, the J call TRBJ2-1; D is perhaps TRBD2 (5 bases). V dropped 1 base and J dropped 8 bases, with 15 bases sitting between them. The germline CDR1 and CDR2 sequences are SEHNR and FQNEAQ (reference sequence). This CDR3 has 15 residues. CDR3 region: CASSLGFGKVDEQFF. Written as DNA, the CDR3 is TGTGCCAGCAGCTTAGGGTTCGGGAAGGTCGATGAGCAGTTCTTC. The variable domain in full, completed from reference TRBV7-9 and TRBJ2-1, reads DTGVSQNPRHKITKRGQNVTFRCDPISEHNRLYWYRQTLGQGPEFLTYFQNEAQLEKSRLLSDRFSAERPKGSFSTLEIQRTEQGDSAMYLCASSLGFGKVDEQFFGPGTRLTVL.

This clonotype was detected a few times. The V call is TRBV27, the J call TRBJ2-7; D could derive from TRBD1 or TRBD2 (5 bases each). Germline-derived CDR1 and CDR2 are MNHEY and SMNVEV (reference sequence). The CDR3 consists of 17 residues. V lost 2 bases and J lost 3, with 20 bases in between. CDR3 nucleotide sequence: TGTGCCAGCAGTTTAGTGGGGACGACTAAGGGGCTCTACGAGCAGTACTTC. Residues: CASSLVGTTKGLYEQYF.

CDR3 sequence reads: CSARDLRLAGGPGEQYF. The DNA of the CDR3 is TGCAGTGCTAGAGATCTCAGACTAGCGGGAGGGCCGGGTGAGCAGTACTTC. The chain joins TRBV20-1 to TRBJ2-7; 14 nucleotides agree with TRBD2. After removal of 0 bases from V and 7 bases from J, the junction contained 11 bases not matched to a gene. Germline V lookup: CDR1 DFQATT, CDR2 SNEGSKA (reference sequence). The CDR3 is 17 amino acids.

There are a few counts of this clonotype. This chain links TRBV5-6 with TRBJ2-2; 7 nucleotides line up with TRBD2. This CDR3 is 17 amino acids long. With 6 bases clipped from V and 2 bases from J, the junction kept 13 bases outside the gene matches. Per germline, CDR1 SGHDT and CDR2 YYEEEE. Here the CDR3 reads CASTPWRERGNTGELFF. The CDR3, as DNA: TGTGCCAGCACCCCTTGGCGGGAGCGGGGTAACACCGGGGAGCTGTTTTTT.

The gene calls are TRBV5-4 and TRBJ2-3, with 12 positions matching TRBD2. Trimming at V came to 4 bases and at J to 3 bases, leaving 6 bases not matched to a gene. Germline V gene sequence: CDR1 SGHNT, CDR2 YYREEE (reference sequence). The CDR3 is 16 residues long. The CDR3 sequence is CASSPPSGGATDTQYF. The CDR3 DNA reads TGTGCCAGCAGCCCCCCTAGCGGGGGGGCTACAGATACGCAGTATTTT.

The chain couples TRBV4-3 to TRBJ2-1; 8 bases match TRBD2. Germline V gives CDR1 LGHNA, CDR2 YSLEER. The ends lost 0 bases at V and 5 bases at J; junction bases unmatched: 9. CDR3 length: 17 residues. The CDR3 region is CASSQEGGAGEHNEQFF. CDR3 nucleotide sequence: TGCGCCAGCAGCCAAGAAGGTGGAGCGGGAGAACACAATGAGCAGTTCTTC.

In this sample, this clonotype turned up a few times. The V gene is TRBV7-8, the J gene TRBJ2-1, with 7 bases identical to TRBD2. Trimming removed 5 bases from V and 1 base from J; junction bases left unmatched: 5. This CDR3 has 15 amino acids. Germline V gives CDR1 SGHVS, CDR2 FQNEAQ. The CDR3 DNA is TGTGCCAGCAGCCCCGGACTAGTTTCCTACAATGAGCAGTTCTTC. The encoded protein is CASSPGLVSYNEQFF.

This clonotype was observed a handful of times. V usage is TRBV13 and J usage is TRBJ2-5, with 9 positions matching TRBD2. In germline, CDR1 is PRHDT, CDR2 FYEKMQ (reference sequence). The CDR3 covers 16 residues. V was clipped by 3 bases and J by 4 bases; unmatched bases: 9. For the CDR3, the DNA is TGTGCCAGCAGCTTTAGCTGGCTAGCGGGAAGAGAGACCCAGTACTTC. Translated: CASSFSWLAGRETQYF.

This clonotype has a handful of counts. The rearrangement joins TRBV5-8 to TRBJ2-7; TRBD1 aligns across 7 bases. V dropped 8 bases and J dropped 5; count of bases not matched to a gene: 10. The CDR3 length is 13 residues. Looked up from germline, CDR1 is SGHTS and CDR2 is YDEGEE. The DNA for the CDR3 is TGTGCCAGATCCGGGACAGCTTCTAACGAGCAGTACTTC. This sequence encodes CARSGTASNEQYF.

This rearrangement joins TRBV28 to TRBJ2-7; 12 bases map to TRBD2. Germline assignment: CDR1 MDHEN and CDR2 SYDVKM. The CDR3 has 17 residues. After removal of 5 bases from V and 1 base from J, the junction contained 9 bases not matched to a gene. Written as DNA, the CDR3 is TGTGCCAGCAGTCCCTCCGGACTAGCGGGGAGGTCCTACGAGCAGTACTTC. Translation: CASSPSGLAGRSYEQYF.